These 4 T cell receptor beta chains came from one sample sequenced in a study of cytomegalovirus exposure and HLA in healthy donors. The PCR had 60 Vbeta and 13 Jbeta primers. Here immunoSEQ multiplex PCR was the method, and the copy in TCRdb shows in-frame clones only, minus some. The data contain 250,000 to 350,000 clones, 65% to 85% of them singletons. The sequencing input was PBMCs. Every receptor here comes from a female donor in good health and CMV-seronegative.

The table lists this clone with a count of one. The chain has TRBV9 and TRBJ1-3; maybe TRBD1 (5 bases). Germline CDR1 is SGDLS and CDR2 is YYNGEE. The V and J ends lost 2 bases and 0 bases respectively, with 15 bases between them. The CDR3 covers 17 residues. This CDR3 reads CASSVRAPSHSGNTIYF. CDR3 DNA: TGTGCCAGCAGCGTCAGGGCCCCCAGCCACTCTGGAAACACCATATATTTT.

The CDR3 loop reads CASSPKGTLQETQYF. CDR3 nucleotide sequence: TGTGCCAGCAGCCCGAAGGGGACACTACAAGAGACCCAGTACTTC. V usage is TRBV7-9 and J usage is TRBJ2-5; D is possibly TRBD1 (6 bases). Germline CDR1 SEHNR, CDR2 FQNEAQ (reference sequence). The CDR3 has 15 amino acids. The germline V and J ends were trimmed by 5 bases and 2 bases, with 15 bases remaining between them.

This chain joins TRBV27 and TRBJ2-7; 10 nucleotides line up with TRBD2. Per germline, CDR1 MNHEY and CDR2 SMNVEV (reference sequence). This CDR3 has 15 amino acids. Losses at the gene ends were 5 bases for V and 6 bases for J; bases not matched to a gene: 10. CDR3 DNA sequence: TGTGCCAGCAGTGGCCTAGCGGGAGTCTCTCTCGAGCAGTACTTC. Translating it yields CASSGLAGVSLEQYF.

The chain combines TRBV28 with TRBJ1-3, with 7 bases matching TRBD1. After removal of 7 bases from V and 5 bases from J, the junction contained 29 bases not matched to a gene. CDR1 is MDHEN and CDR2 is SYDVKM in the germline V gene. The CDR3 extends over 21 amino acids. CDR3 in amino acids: CASTQYPVQGSGWARRNTIYF. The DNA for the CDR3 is TGTGCCAGCACCCAATATCCCGTACAGGGGTCGGGGTGGGCGCGCCGAAACACCATATATTTT.